The 11 T cell receptor beta chains given below trace back to one sample, sequenced in a study of T cells in Graves' hyperthyroidism and ophthalmopathy. Amplification yielded TCR beta CDR3 regions, with RNA transcripts as the source. TCR CDR3 underwent first-round RT-PCR with the HTBI primer set. Via MiXCR, TCRdb re-called the multiplex PCR reads, giving one row per CDR3 protein. The table has around 340,000 distinct CDR3 sequences, about a sixth seen once; the top ten hold 34%. The source material was blood. These receptors came from a woman in her twenties or thirties with Graves' hyperthyroidism that later progressed to Graves' ophthalmopathy.

This clonotype was found many times. CDR3 in amino acids: CASSLARGGPNEQFF. DNA of the CDR3: TGTGCCAGCAGCTTAGCGCGTGGCGGCCCCAATGAGCAGTTCTTC. The J gene is TRBJ2-1, the V gene TRBV7-8; D unclear. Germline values: CDR1 SGHVS, CDR2 FQNEAQ. This CDR3 has 15 residues. V was shortened by 0 bases and J by 6 bases, with 12 bases between the two germline ends.

At least ten counts were recorded for this clonotype. The rearrangement joins TRBV11-2 to TRBJ2-2, with 11 bases identical to TRBD2. The CDR3 sequence is 16 residues long. The germline V gene encodes CDR1 SGHAT and CDR2 FQNNGV. V was pared by 1 base and J by 7 bases, with 5 bases of the junction left unmatched. Here the CDR3 reads CASSLGLAGGFGELFF. In DNA form, the CDR3 reads TGTGCCAGCAGCTTAGGGCTAGCGGGGGGATTCGGGGAGCTGTTTTTT. The full variable domain, completed using reference TRBV11-2 and TRBJ2-2, is EAGVAQSPRYKIIEKRQSVAFWCNPISGHATLYWYQQILGQGPKLLIQFQNNGVVDDSQLPKDRFSAERLKGVDSTLKIQPAKLEDSAVYLCASSLGLAGGFGELFFGEGSRLTVL.

This clonotype was observed at least ten times. V is TRBV13 and J is TRBJ1-6, with D maybe TRBD1 (6 bases). CDR3 length: 16 residues. The germline V gene encodes CDR1 PRHDT and CDR2 FYEKMQ (reference sequence). V shed 5 bases and J shed 6 bases, with 17 bases lying between them. The CDR3 spells CASSPRSWGLNSPLHF. The CDR3 DNA is TGTGCCAGCAGCCCCCGATCGTGGGGGCTTAATTCACCCCTCCACTTT.

This clonotype has ten or more counts. The chain carries TRBV20-1 and TRBJ2-7, with D perhaps TRBD1 (5 bases). V lost 3 bases and J lost 4, with 19 bases in between. Germline CDR1 and CDR2: DFQATT and SNEGSKA (reference sequence). The CDR3 loop spans 15 amino acids. The CDR3 DNA is TGCAGTGCTAGTGAGACGAACAGGTTTTGGTACGAGCAGTACTTC. Protein product: CSASETNRFWYEQYF.

This clonotype was seen many times. The chain combines TRBV27 with TRBJ1-4, with a tentative D call TRBD1 (5 bases). The CDR3 sequence is 15 residues long. V was clipped by 5 bases and J by 7 bases, with 17 bases between them. Per the germline V gene, CDR1 is MNHEY and CDR2 is SMNVEV (reference sequence). The CDR3 coding sequence is TGTGCCAGCAGTGGAGGGGTGGGTGTAGGTGAAAAACTGTTTTTT. Translation: CASSGGVGVGEKLFF. The whole variable domain, filled in from reference TRBV27 and TRBJ1-4, reads EAQVTQNPRYLITVTGKKLTVTCSQNMNHEYMSWYRQDPGLGLRQIYYSMNVEVTDKGDVPEGYKVSRKEKRNFPLILESPSPNQTSLYFCASSGGVGVGEKLFFGSGTQLSVL.

This clonotype was seen many times. For the CDR3, the DNA is TGTGCCAGCAGTTCCCTTCCGGGATCGAGCTCCTACAATGAGCAGTTCTTC. It translates to CASSSLPGSSSYNEQFF. The rearrangement links TRBV2 to TRBJ2-1; possibly TRBD2 for D (5 bases). This CDR3 contains 17 residues. Germline CDR1 and CDR2: SNHLY and FYNNEI. The V end lost 5 bases, the J end lost 0 bases, and 17 bases lay between the germline ends.

This clonotype occurred many times. The genes are TRBV2 and TRBJ1-2; 9 bases are a match to TRBD1. This CDR3 comprises 13 residues. Trimming took 4 bases from V and 8 from J; bases not matched to a gene: 5. Germline V gives CDR1 SNHLY, CDR2 FYNNEI. The CDR3: CASSVTGGLGYTF. The CDR3 nucleotides are TGTGCCAGCAGTGTTACAGGGGGCTTAGGCTACACCTTC.

This clonotype was counted ten times or more. The chain recombines TRBV20-1 with TRBJ1-4; D may be TRBD1 (6 bases). The CDR3 has 17 residues. The V end lost 6 bases, the J end lost 5 bases, and 25 bases lay between the germline ends. The germline gives CDR1 DFQATT, CDR2 SNEGSKA (reference sequence). The CDR3 reads CSAEDGQHPQRNEKLFF. As DNA, the CDR3 is TGCAGTGCGGAGGATGGACAGCATCCCCAAAGAAATGAAAAACTGTTTTTT.

This chain links TRBV5-1 with TRBJ1-1; no clear D gene. This CDR3 contains 11 residues. Germline V lookup: CDR1 SGHRS, CDR2 YFSETQ. Trimming shortened V by 8 bases and J by 4 bases, and 9 bases separated the two germline ends. CDR3 nucleotides: TGCGCCAGTGCTTGGGGCACTGAAGCTTTCTTT. This codes for CASAWGTEAFF.

Ten or more counts support this clonotype. The rearrangement joins TRBV12-3 or TRBV12-4 to TRBJ2-2, with TRBD2 matching over 12 bases. The CDR3 has 16 residues. Losses at the gene ends were 3 bases for V and 6 bases for J; bases not matched to a gene: 5. CDR3 region: CASSFVGLAGPGELFF. The CDR3 DNA follows: TGTGCCAGCAGTTTCGTTGGACTAGCGGGACCCGGGGAGCTGTTTTTT.

This clonotype has a count of ten or more. The CDR3 DNA sequence: TGTGCCAGCAGTCCAACCCTTGTGGGCCTAGCTAACTATGGCTACACCTTC. This gives the protein CASSPTLVGLANYGYTF. V gene TRBV12-3 or TRBV12-4 combines with J gene TRBJ1-2; D gene ambiguous. The length of the CDR3 is 17 residues. V was trimmed by 5 bases and J by 0 bases, leaving 19 bases between them.